The 9 T cell receptor beta chains below all came from one sample that was sequenced in a study of preoperative IRX-2 immunotherapy in early breast cancer (dated by TCRdb to between 2017 and 2020). Libraries were constructed by the immunoSEQ multiplex PCR assay. The clones in this table, taken by TCRdb from immuneACCESS, are in-frame only. Not every clone is retained; where verified, under half of the shortfall comes from an unresolved V gene, and the cause of the rest is unknown. Across this sample there are about 98,000 clones, with 70% to 90% seen only once. Under 2.5% of the sample is in the top ten clones. Interpreted using the paper, the treatment or condition label stands for: preoperative locoregional IRX-2 cytokine immunotherapy. Sequencing used tumor tissue, obtained after IRX-2 immunotherapy. The receptors come from a human donor with breast cancer.

This chain links TRBV11-3 with TRBJ2-7; TRBD1 might be the D (5 bases). Trimming removed 1 base at V and 1 base at J, with 11 bases between. Germline V gives CDR1 SGHNT, CDR2 YENEEA. The CDR3 loop spans 15 amino acids. The CDR3 DNA is TGTGCCAGCAGCTTAGGGGCAGGGTTATCCTACGAGCAGTACTTC. This encodes CASSLGAGLSYEQYF.

The chain has TRBV19 and TRBJ2-7, with TRBD2 matching over 8 bases. V lost 5 bases to trimming and J lost 3 bases; unmatched junction nucleotides: 9. From germline, CDR1 is LNHDA and CDR2 SQIVND (reference sequence). This CDR3 region has 15 residues. CDR3 amino acids: CASSPQRTSLYEQYF. In nucleotides, the CDR3 is TGTGCCAGTAGTCCGCAGCGGACTAGCCTCTACGAGCAGTACTTC.

There are a few counts of this clone. The CDR3 region has the DNA TGTGCCAGTAGTATAGAACCCCGGGGGACAGCTAGTTATAGCAATCAGCCCCAGCATTTT. Translating gives CASSIEPRGTASYSNQPQHF. The V and J genes are TRBV19 and TRBJ1-5; 7 bases are a match to TRBD1. In germline, CDR1 is LNHDA, CDR2 SQIVND (reference sequence). This CDR3 comprises 20 residues. V lost 0 bases, J lost 0 bases, and 14 bases stayed unmatched.

Only a few counts were recorded for this clone. The chain joins TRBV6-8 to TRBJ2-5, with D perhaps assigned TRBD1 or TRBD2 (5 bases each). The germline CDR1 and CDR2 sequences are MNHGY and SAAAGT. This CDR3 comprises 18 residues. Between the trimmed V and J ends, which lost 10 bases and 0 bases, there was a span of 27 bases. The CDR3 spells CAIGLGDPLQFNQETQYF. The CDR3 DNA reads as TGTGCCATCGGCTTGGGGGACCCGCTACAATTTAACCAAGAGACCCAGTACTTC.

V is TRBV15 and J is TRBJ1-5; D remains unclear. There are 14 residues in the CDR3. Trimming took 1 base from V and 3 from J, leaving 7 bases between them. Looked up from germline, CDR1 is LNHNV and CDR2 is YYDKDF (reference sequence). The CDR3 DNA sequence: TGTGCCACCAGCAGAGGCGGCTACAATCAGCCCCAGCATTTT. Translating it yields CATSRGGYNQPQHF.

V is TRBV5-1 and J is TRBJ2-3; D possibly corresponds to TRBD1 (6 bases). Trimming removed 4 bases at V and 0 bases at J, with 12 bases between. Looked up from germline, CDR1 is SGHRS and CDR2 is YFSETQ. The CDR3 has 15 amino acids. CDR3 in amino acids: CASSLLGGSTDTQYF. As DNA, the CDR3 is TGCGCCAGCAGCCTGCTAGGGGGAAGCACAGATACGCAGTATTTT.

V gene TRBV18 combines with J gene TRBJ1-5, with 7 positions matching TRBD1. CDR1 and CDR2 from the germline V gene are KGHSH and LQKENI. The V segment lost 1 base and the J segment 4 bases; nucleotides outside the gene matches: 1. The CDR3 is 14 amino acids. CDR3 sequence reads: CASSPQGANQPQHF. The CDR3 DNA follows: TGTGCCAGCTCACCACAGGGGGCAAATCAGCCCCAGCATTTT. Full variable domain (rest looked up from reference TRBV18 and TRBJ1-5): NAGVMQNPRHLVRRRGQEARLRCSPMKGHSHVYWYRQLPEEGLKFMVYLQKENIIDESGMPKERFSAEFPKEGPSILRIQQVVRGDSAAYFCASSPQGANQPQHFGDGTRLSIL.

This clone has only one observation. The chain employs TRBV18 and TRBJ1-2; D call uncertain. V was shortened by 0 bases and J by 4 bases, with 15 bases between the two germline ends. The CDR3 covers 16 residues. Germline CDR1 is KGHSH and CDR2 is LQKENI. Here the CDR3 reads CASSPPLSEKGYGYTF. The CDR3 DNA reads as TGTGCCAGCTCACCACCGTTATCGGAAAAGGGCTATGGCTACACCTTC.

The V gene is TRBV19, the J gene TRBJ2-7; 9 bases fit TRBD1. Germline trimming cut 6 bases from V and 7 bases from J; bases unmatched to any gene: 7. The CDR3 runs to 13 residues. Germline V gives CDR1 LNHDA, CDR2 SQIVND (reference sequence). CDR3 in amino acids: CASSRDREYEQYF. For the CDR3, the DNA is TGTGCCAGTAGCCGGGACAGGGAGTATGAGCAGTACTTC.